This T cell receptor beta chain emerged from a study of cytomegalovirus exposure and HLA in healthy donors. Notes on the study in general: With high specificity and sensitivity, the classifier reportedly diagnosed cytomegalovirus status. Cytomegalovirus-associated status was assigned to about 180 TCR beta chains.

With 60 Vbeta and 13 Jbeta primers, the PCR was carried out. The data were produced by immunoSEQ multiplex PCR, yet TCRdb's version contains in-frame clones alone and is incomplete. The table includes approximately 130,000 clones, over 70% detected once. A word on this clone: Its matching antigen is unknown.

Trimming took 4 bases from V and 2 from J; bases not matched to a gene: 3. The CDR3 is 14 amino acids. Germline V lookup: CDR1 SGDLS, CDR2 YYNGEE. This chain joins TRBV9 and TRBJ2-1, with TRBD2 matching over 7 bases. The sequenced sample consisted of PBMCs. This TCR derives from a woman in her 40s in good health and CMV-seronegative. The CDR3 DNA follows: TGTGCCAGCAGCCCGCGGGGGACCTACAATGAGCAGTTCTTC. Translating it yields CASSPRGTYNEQFF.